Below, 5 T cell receptor beta chains from the same sample are listed, as sequenced in a study of a mutant IDH1 vaccine in newly diagnosed glioma. Specified time point: baseline, week 1 (first vaccination visit). The treatment was: pre-vaccination baseline after standard-of-care therapy. Only in-frame clones appear in the TCRdb table, and some are missing; sequencing was by immunoSEQ multiplex PCR. The repertoire consists of tens of thousands of clones, with 80% to 95% occurring once and the leading ten covering 18%. Specimen: PBMCs, collected from a glioma patient treated with radiotherapy, temozolomide or both. The receptors here all came from a man aged 18 to 35 with glioma.

This chain links TRBV28 with TRBJ1-1, with D possibly TRBD1 on 6 matching bases. V was clipped by 5 bases and J by 4 bases, with 11 bases between them. CDR3 length equals 13 residues. Germline CDR1 reads MDHEN; CDR2 reads SYDVKM. CDR3 in DNA: TGTGCCAGCAGTCCTAGGGGGAGCACTGAAGCTTTCTTT. Protein sequence: CASSPRGSTEAFF.

This clone has only a few counts. V is TRBV6-5 and J is TRBJ1-1; 7 positions match TRBD1. Germline CDR1 and CDR2: MNHEY and SVGAGI. The CDR3 runs 14 residues. J gave up 4 bases and V 5 bases, and 7 bases lay outside the gene matches. CDR3 residues: CASSRTGLGTEAFF. CDR3 nucleotide sequence: TGTGCCAGCAGTCGGACAGGCTTGGGCACTGAAGCTTTCTTT.

The rearrangement uses TRBV27 and TRBJ2-7; weak D call: TRBD2 (6 bases). V lost 2 bases and J 2 bases, leaving 16 bases between the germline ends. The CDR3 runs 16 residues. Germline CDR1 MNHEY, CDR2 SMNVEV (reference sequence). The chain's CDR3 is CASSLIGQGGTYEQYF. The DNA for the CDR3 is TGTGCCAGCAGTTTAATTGGGCAGGGAGGTACCTACGAGCAGTACTTC.

The V call is TRBV7-9, the J call TRBJ1-5, with D possibly TRBD1 on 5 matching bases. V was pared by 1 base and J by 6 bases, with 22 bases between. The CDR3 length is 18 residues. Germline CDR1 is SEHNR and CDR2 is FQNEAQ (reference sequence). The CDR3 sequence: CASSLGGSETGGFQPQHF. The CDR3 DNA follows: TGTGCCAGCAGCTTAGGAGGATCCGAGACCGGGGGTTTTCAGCCCCAGCATTTT.

V and J are TRBV19 and TRBJ1-1; perhaps TRBD1 as D (6 bases). V lost 11 bases and J lost 1, with 17 bases in between. Germline lookup yields CDR1 LNHDA and CDR2 SQIVND (reference sequence). This CDR3 has 14 amino acids. In nucleotides, the CDR3 is TGTGCCGCAGGGGTGGGCTATTGGAACACTGAAGCTTTCTTT. It codes for CAAGVGYWNTEAFF.